The rows below give T cell receptor beta chains drawn from one sample of a study of blood T cells in healthy people across ages. MiXCR, run by TCRdb on the 5' RACE reads, gives a single entry per CDR3 protein. In the table there are 700,000 to 850,000 distinct CDR3 sequences, about 36% of which are singletons. Sequencing input: blood. All receptors come from a man aged 18 to 29 in good health. Both conserved end residues are part of each CDR3. A D gene is named only where the DNA matches it firmly. A row's size may be missing; if present it is once, few, many or a size class.

clone_size j_call d_call v_call cdr3_aa cdr3_nt
- TRBJ2-6 - TRBV21-1 CASSKDVGQGVSGANVLTF TGTGCCAGCAGCAAAGACGTGGGACAGGGCGTCTCTGGGGCCAACGTCCTGACTTTC
- TRBJ2-1 - TRBV7-2 CASSLLAGEQFF TGTGCCAGCAGCTTACTGGCGGGTGAGCAGTTCTTC
few TRBJ2-5 TRBD1 TRBV12-3/TRBV12-4 CASSGTGWETQYF TGTGCCAGCAGCGGGACAGGGTGGGAGACCCAGTACTTC
many TRBJ2-7 - TRBV12-3/TRBV12-4 CASSGRSYEQYF TGTGCCAGCAGTGGCAGGTCCTACGAGCAGTACTTC
- TRBJ2-2 - TRBV10-2 CASPGNTGELFF TGCGCCAGCCCAGGGAACACCGGGGAGCTGTTTTTT
- TRBJ1-1 - TRBV2 CASSVRGTGGEAFF TGTGCCAGCAGCGTGAGAGGGACCGGCGGTGAAGCTTTCTTT
- TRBJ2-3 TRBD1 TRBV20-1 CSAWDRAGTDTQYF TGCAGTGCTTGGGACAGGGCTGGCACAGATACGCAGTATTTT
few TRBJ2-5 TRBD1 TRBV27 CTSSWSGGVGTQYF TGTACCAGCAGTTGGTCAGGGGGCGTCGGGACCCAGTACTTC
- TRBJ1-1 - TRBV4-1 CASSLQADRLNTEAFF TGCGCCAGCAGCCTCCAAGCGGACAGACTGAACACTGAAGCTTTCTTT
- TRBJ2-1 TRBD2 TRBV4-1 CASSQDRLAGGEQFF TGCGCCAGCAGCCAAGATAGGCTAGCGGGGGGTGAGCAGTTCTTC
- TRBJ1-4 TRBD1 TRBV20-1 CSASTRGLVNEKLFF TGCAGTGCTAGCACCAGGGGGCTGGTTAATGAAAAACTGTTTTTT
- TRBJ1-5 - TRBV7-2 CASSLGEVSDQPQHF TGTGCCAGCAGCTTAGGGGAGGTTTCCGATCAGCCCCAGCATTTT
- TRBJ2-1 - TRBV12-3/TRBV12-4 CASRRSLKPLNSYNEQFF TGTGCCAGCAGACGTAGCCTGAAGCCACTAAACTCCTACAATGAGCAGTTCTTC
- TRBJ2-1 - TRBV2 CASSDGRGEQFF TGTGCCAGCAGTGACGGCAGGGGTGAGCAGTTCTTC
- TRBJ1-5 - TRBV4-1 CASSQDRAGLSNQPQHF TGCGCCAGCAGCCAAGATAGGGCAGGCCTTAGCAATCAGCCCCAGCATTTT
- TRBJ1-1 - TRBV19 CASSISLNTEAFF TGTGCCAGTAGTATAAGCCTGAACACTGAAGCTTTCTTT
few TRBJ2-5 TRBD2 TRBV20-1 CSAEGGLAFETQYF TGCAGTGCTGAGGGGGGACTAGCGTTTGAGACCCAGTACTTC
few TRBJ1-5 TRBD1 TRBV4-3 CASSQDRGDRGQPQHF TGCGCCAGCAGCCAAGATCGGGGGGACAGGGGGCAGCCCCAGCATTTT
- TRBJ1-5 - TRBV19 CASSRGDGNQPQHF TGTGCCAGTAGTAGGGGGGACGGCAATCAGCCCCAGCATTTT
- TRBJ1-6 TRBD1 TRBV6-2/TRBV6-3 CAGRPDRGNSPLHF TGTGCCGGCAGGCCGGACAGGGGCAATTCACCCCTCCACTTT
few TRBJ1-2 TRBD1 TRBV20-1 CSAGSGGAGGYTF TGCAGTGCTGGCTCAGGGGGCGCTGGTGGCTACACCTTC
- TRBJ2-7 TRBD1 TRBV10-3 CAISEQSGTGGYNEQYF TGTGCCATCAGTGAGCAATCCGGGACAGGGGGGTACAATGAGCAGTACTTC
- TRBJ2-7 TRBD2 TRBV4-1 CASSQEASGGGPEQYF TGCGCCAGCAGCCAAGAAGCTAGCGGGGGCGGTCCCGAGCAGTACTTC
few TRBJ2-1 TRBD2 TRBV6-5 CASSRGLARYNEQFF TGTGCCAGCAGCCGCGGACTAGCGCGGTACAATGAGCAGTTCTTC
few TRBJ2-5 TRBD2 TRBV18 CASSTPSGGQETQYF TGTGCCAGCTCAACCCCGTCGGGGGGCCAAGAGACCCAGTACTTC
- TRBJ2-3 - TRBV20-1 CSARDWSEGNGLRGGTDTQYF TGCAGTGCTAGAGATTGGTCCGAAGGTAACGGGCTCCGCGGAGGGACAGATACGCAGTATTTT
few TRBJ2-1 - TRBV5-6 CASSLGDGEQFF TGTGCCAGCAGCCTGGGGGACGGGGAGCAGTTCTTC
- TRBJ2-5 TRBD2 TRBV18 CASSPLQRGEENEQYF TGTGCCAGCTCACCATTGCAGCGGGGGGAAGAGAATGAGCAGTACTTC
- TRBJ2-1 - TRBV7-3 CASSYLNDEQFF TGTGCCAGCAGTTACTTGAATGATGAGCAGTTCTTC
few TRBJ1-5 - TRBV6-5 CASSYNEGEQPQHF TGTGCCAGCAGTTACAACGAAGGGGAGCAGCCCCAGCATTTT
few TRBJ2-7 - TRBV27 CASSLRSWVPYEQYF TGTGCCAGCAGTTTAAGGTCGTGGGTCCCCTACGAGCAGTACTTC
many TRBJ2-5 - TRBV6-2/TRBV6-3 CASSYSDVKQYF TGTGCCAGCAGTTACTCGGACGTTAAGCAGTACTTC